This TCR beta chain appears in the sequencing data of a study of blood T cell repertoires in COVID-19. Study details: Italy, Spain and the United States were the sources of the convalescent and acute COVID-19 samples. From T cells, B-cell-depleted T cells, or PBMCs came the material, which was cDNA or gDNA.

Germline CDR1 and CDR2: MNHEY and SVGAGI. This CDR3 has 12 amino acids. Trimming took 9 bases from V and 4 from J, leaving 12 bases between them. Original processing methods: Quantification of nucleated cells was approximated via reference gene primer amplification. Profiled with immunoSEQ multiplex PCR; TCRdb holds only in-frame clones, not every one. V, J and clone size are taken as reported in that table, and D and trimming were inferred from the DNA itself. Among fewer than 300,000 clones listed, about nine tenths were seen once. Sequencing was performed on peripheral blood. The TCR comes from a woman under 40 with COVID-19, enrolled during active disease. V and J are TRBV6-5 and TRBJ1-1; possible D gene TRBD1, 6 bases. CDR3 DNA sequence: TGTGCCAGTGGACAGTCCTTCACTGAAGCTTTCTTT. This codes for CASGQSFTEAFF.